This record covers a single T cell receptor (beta chain). Its antigen remains undetermined. The CDR3 end lies 3 residues beyond the end of the read and is filled in from the germline J gene. TCR beta CDR3 regions were amplified by multiplex PCR using the immunoSEQ assay from an average of about 1,200 ng genomic DNA per sample. To correct primer bias, the assay used a complete synthetic TCR repertoire to set an amplification baseline. The amplicons were sequenced using the Illumina platform. As for the authors' bioinformatics: Sequences were error-corrected by clustering with frequency ratios and a modified nearest-neighbor algorithm and were then analyzed in the immunoSEQ Analyzer with IMGT gene definitions. At each rarefaction depth, TCR richness and evenness were averaged over 20 rarefaction repeats, and samples with fewer sequences than the depth were excluded. Relative abundances of V, D and J genes were compared between groups using Wilcoxon rank sum tests, with FDR correction applied. In the blinded duplicates, the intraclass correlation was 90% to 96% for TCR richness and averaged 76.4% across 65 to 85 gene segments. The immuneACCESS repertoire file appears here via TCRdb, limited to in-frame rearrangements. These files lack a portion of the clones; in checked studies, under half of the deficit traces to unresolved V genes, and the cause of the others is not known. Clone size and V and J calls were adopted from that table, with D and trimming inferred from the DNA. The sample's records list around 21,000 clones. The top ten clones comprise about 17% of the sample.

Every participant had a single incident cervical HPV16 infection, and women with prevalent HPV16 infections were excluded. Cervical HPV DNA was detected with MY09/MY11 PCR, and genotyping was done with dot-blot hybridization. About 15 mL of heparinized blood were centrifuged, and the buffy coat was split into aliquots, frozen at -30 degrees C, and then kept at -80 degrees C. Genomic DNA was extracted from buffy coat specimens using QIAGEN kits. This sample is drawn from a study of T cells in women clearing cervical HPV infection (dated by TCRdb to 2017 to 2018). About the full investigation: The cases were over 20 women with histologically confirmed HPV16-related CIN3 or worse, and 2 of these cases were invasive cancers. Nested within Costa Rica's Guanacaste HPV Natural History Study, an exploratory proof-of-principle case-control study compared TCR repertoires across cervical HPV16 outcomes. Quality controls consisted of five blinded duplicates per group, for a total of roughly 60 samples made up of some 50 participants and some 10 replicates. Among cases, blood sampling came a median of roughly 150 days after lesion detection, with an interquartile range of roughly 85 to 200 days. Since HLA typing was available for only a few women, HLA type could not be ruled out as a confounder. Cases and controls were matched on age within five years and on year of sample collection. Blood from cases was collected at the visit where the lesion was first found, while blood from controls was collected once the infection could no longer be detected. The controls were fewer than 30 women whose single incident HPV16 infection cleared within 12 months with no development of precancer or cancer. Median age was roughly 35 years in cases versus 38 in controls, and baseline characteristics did not differ significantly. In the parent cohort, 10,000 to 11,000 women aged 18 or older were enrolled in Guanacaste, Costa Rica, during about 1993 to 1994 and then followed for under nine years.

The study at large found these results: Because of the cross-sectional design, the study could not determine whether the associations came before infection or resulted from infection, and neither effector/memory subsets nor HPV-specific T cells were isolated. By combining richness with V gene abundances, random forest classifiers separated cases from controls with an estimated AUC of about 0.82. TCR repertoire richness was significantly higher in CIN3+ cases than in controls across sequencing depths, while evenness did not differ. TRBV6-7 relative abundance was lower in cases than in controls (roughly 0.11% versus 0.16%; Bonferroni P = 0.0008). Because T-cell numbers per sample were unknown, differences in richness could reflect varying T-cell content rather than repertoire biology.

The CDR3 runs 12 amino acids, cysteine and phenylalanine included. The DNA has 27 bases, all within the CDR3, and is read from base 1. Taken from the germline V gene, the CDR1 and CDR2 loops are SGHDT and YYEEEE. The trim is 3 bases for V and 1 base for J, with a gap of 4 bases between the germline ends. The sequenced sample was blood buffy coat. The chain was built from TRBV5-6 and TRBJ1-2, with the D gene too uncertain to name. The TCR sequence derives from a woman aged 18 to 75 with a cervical HPV16 infection that either progressed to CIN3+ or cleared (not recorded which). CDR3 DNA, as far as it was read: TGTGCCAGCAGCTCGTATAACTATGGC. Its protein product is CASSSYNYG. The complete CDR3 sequence is CASSSYNYGYTF.